This TCR beta chain was sequenced in a study of tumor-infiltrating lymphocytes in primary liver carcinoma. With a constant-region primer, TCR beta cDNA was made from around 520 ng of total RNA. Three rounds of nested multiplex PCR with slightly modified ARM-PCR produced TCR beta libraries. Using its own MiXCR run on the multiplex PCR reads, TCRdb lists one record per CDR3 protein. The repertoire holds just over 300,000 distinct CDR3 sequences, with about three fifths as singletons. Unsorted whole blood yielded blood RNA, and germline DNA was extracted as well. The collection of about 4 milliliters of peripheral blood preceded surgery. This receptor was taken from a woman between 25 and 40 years old with primary liver carcinoma and hepatitis B virus infection. Sequences were obtained from peripheral blood.

In DNA form, the CDR3 reads TGTGCCATCAGTGAGGAACGCGGCACTGAAGCTTTCTTT. Residues: CAISEERGTEAFF. The chain recombines TRBV10-3 with TRBJ1-1; D is unclear. Looked up from germline, CDR1 is ENHRY and CDR2 is SYGVKD. Trimming left V 2 bases short and J 4 bases short, with 8 bases between. The CDR3 contains 13 residues.